The 3 T cell receptor beta chains in this list originate from one sample, sequenced in a study of radiotherapy plus CTLA-4 blockade in lung cancer. Assay: immunoSEQ multiplex PCR; the TCRdb copy retains only in-frame clones and omits some. The sample shows about 23,000 clones, roughly 70% of them seen only once. Sample: peripheral blood, taken from a patient treated with radiotherapy plus ipilimumab. The receptor source for this set is a human donor with non-small cell lung cancer whose response to radiotherapy plus ipilimumab could not be evaluated.

The V call is TRBV9, the J call TRBJ2-1, with 7 bases fitting TRBD1. Trimming took 4 bases from V and 10 from J; bases not matched to a gene: 23. The CDR3 is 18 amino acids. Per the germline V gene, CDR1 is SGDLS and CDR2 is YYNGEE. In nucleotides, the CDR3 is TGTGCCAGCAGCCCAACTCTTTACTCAGGGGGTTGGGGTGGGGAGCAGTTCTTC. It yields the protein CASSPTLYSGGWGGEQFF.

V and J are TRBV10-3 and TRBJ2-5; 14 nucleotides agree with TRBD2. CDR1 and CDR2 from the germline V gene are ENHRY and SYGVKD. J was trimmed by 3 bases and V by 8 bases; bases with no gene match: 2. The CDR3 covers 14 residues. The CDR3 sequence: CAIGTSGSKETQYF. In nucleotides, the CDR3 is TGTGCCATCGGGACTAGCGGGAGTAAAGAGACCCAGTACTTC.

This chain joins TRBV27 and TRBJ2-5; 7 bases line up with TRBD2. After removal of 5 bases from V and 5 bases from J, the junction contained 8 bases not matched to a gene. Germline CDR1 reads MNHEY; CDR2 reads SMNVEV (reference sequence). The CDR3 is made up of 14 amino acids. Here the CDR3 DNA reads TGTGCCAGCAGTCCTCGGGTGGGAGGGGAGACCCAGTACTTC. Its protein product is CASSPRVGGETQYF.